Below are 9 T cell receptor beta chains sequenced from a single sample in a study of blood T cell repertoires in COVID-19 (dated by TCRdb to the early 2020s). Libraries were prepared through the immunoSEQ multiplex PCR assay. In TCRdb, the immuneACCESS table is reduced to in-frame sequences with V and J assigned. These tables do not hold every clone; where another copy was compared, an unresolved V gene accounts for under half, and the others remain unexplained. This sample lists 140,000 to 150,000 clones; roughly 80% were detected once. The top ten hold over 7% of the sample. The specimen sequenced was peripheral blood. The receptors originated from a man aged 50 or older with active or convalescent COVID-19.

The rearrangement joins TRBV30 to TRBJ1-5; no definite D call. CDR1 is GTSNPN and CDR2 is SVGIG in the germline V gene (reference sequence). The V gene lost 0 bases and the J gene lost 6 bases, with 9 bases spanning the gap. The CDR3 sequence is 13 residues long. The chain's CDR3 is CAWSVGFSQPQHF. Written as DNA, the CDR3 is TGTGCCTGGAGTGTTGGTTTTAGTCAGCCCCAGCATTTT.

In this sample, this clone turned up a few times. The chain recombines TRBV19 with TRBJ1-1, with D perhaps TRBD1 (5 bases). Germline CDR1 LNHDA, CDR2 SQIVND (reference sequence). This CDR3 region has 12 residues. CDR3 loop: CLQGLQNTEAFF. The CDR3 DNA sequence: TGTCTCCAGGGTCTCCAGAACACTGAAGCTTTCTTT.

The chain is built from TRBV28 and TRBJ1-2, with a tentative D call TRBD1 (6 bases). Germline V gene data show CDR1 as MDHEN and CDR2 as SYDVKM. The CDR3 contains 15 residues. Trimming removed 8 bases at V and 0 bases at J, with 16 bases between. DNA of the CDR3: TGTGCCAGCCGTATACAGGGTGGTTCTAACTATGGCTACACCTTC. This translates into CASRIQGGSNYGYTF.

V and J are TRBV5-4 and TRBJ2-5; TRBD2 is a possible D gene (6 bases). The CDR3 runs 15 residues. Germline loops: CDR1 SGHNT, CDR2 YYREEE (reference sequence). Trimming removed 4 bases at V and 4 bases at J, with 17 bases between. The CDR3 DNA follows: TGTGCCAGCAGCCCCCAAACGGGAGTCGGAGAGACCCAGTACTTC. Protein product: CASSPQTGVGETQYF.

A few counts support this clone. This rearrangement joins TRBV11-1 to TRBJ1-2, with 9 bases fitting TRBD1. CDR3 size: 14 residues. Germline V gene lookup returns CDR1 SGHAT and CDR2 FQDESV (reference sequence). Trimming removed 6 bases from V and 4 bases from J; junction bases left unmatched: 6. CDR3 DNA: TGTGCCAGCAGTCGAACAGGGGGCGGCTATGGCTACACCTTC. This translates into CASSRTGGGYGYTF.

This clone has a handful of counts. The chain is built from TRBV18 and TRBJ1-6; TRBD1 is a possible D gene (5 bases). This CDR3 comprises 16 residues. The V gene lost 0 bases and the J gene lost 10 bases, with 16 bases spanning the gap. Looked up from germline, CDR1 is KGHSH and CDR2 is LQKENI. The CDR3 region is CASSPPSQGMNSPLHF. The CDR3 coding sequence is TGTGCCAGCTCACCACCGAGTCAGGGCATGAACTCACCCCTCCACTTT.

A single count supports this clone. V is TRBV5-6 and J is TRBJ2-7; no reliable D call. Germline V gives CDR1 SGHDT, CDR2 YYEEEE. Trimming removed 4 bases from V and 3 bases from J, with 11 bases in between. The CDR3 spans 13 residues. CDR3 residues: CASSADSYYEQYF. CDR3 coding DNA: TGTGCCAGCAGCGCTGACTCTTACTACGAGCAGTACTTC.

The gene calls are TRBV27 and TRBJ2-1; 9 nucleotides match TRBD2. The J segment lost 8 bases and the V segment lost 1 base, leaving 6 bases of the junction unmatched. This CDR3 is built from 15 residues. Germline values: CDR1 MNHEY, CDR2 SMNVEV (reference sequence). CDR3 sequence (DNA): TGTGCCAGCAGTTTATTTAGAGCGGGAGGCTATGAGCAGTTCTTC. Its protein product is CASSLFRAGGYEQFF.

The chain joins TRBV28 to TRBJ1-5; tentatively, D is TRBD1 (6 bases). Germline V CDR1 and CDR2: MDHEN, SYDVKM. The CDR3 covers 13 residues. The V gene lost 6 bases and the J gene lost 4 bases, with 10 bases spanning the gap. The CDR3 sequence is CASSRQVNQPQHF. CDR3 sequence (DNA): TGTGCCAGCAGCCGACAGGTTAATCAGCCCCAGCATTTT.